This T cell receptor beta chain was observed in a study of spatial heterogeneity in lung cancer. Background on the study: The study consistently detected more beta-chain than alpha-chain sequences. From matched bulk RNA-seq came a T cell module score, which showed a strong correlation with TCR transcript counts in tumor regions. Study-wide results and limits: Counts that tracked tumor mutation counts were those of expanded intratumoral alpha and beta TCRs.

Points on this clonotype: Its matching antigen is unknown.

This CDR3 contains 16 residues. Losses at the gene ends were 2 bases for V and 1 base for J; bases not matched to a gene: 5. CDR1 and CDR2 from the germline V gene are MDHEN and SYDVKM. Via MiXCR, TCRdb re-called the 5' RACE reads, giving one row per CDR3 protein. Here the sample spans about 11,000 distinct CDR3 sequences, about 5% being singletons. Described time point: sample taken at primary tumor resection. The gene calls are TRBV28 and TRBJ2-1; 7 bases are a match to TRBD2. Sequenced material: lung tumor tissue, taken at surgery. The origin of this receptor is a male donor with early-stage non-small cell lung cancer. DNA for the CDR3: TGTGCCAGCAGTTTAAATTCGGGAGGATCCTACAATGAGCAGTTCTTC. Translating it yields CASSLNSGGSYNEQFF.